The 17 T cell receptor beta chains below were found in one sample sequenced in a study of cytomegalovirus exposure and HLA in healthy donors. The PCR employed 60 Vbeta primers together with 13 Jbeta primers. The data were produced by immunoSEQ multiplex PCR, yet TCRdb's version contains in-frame clones alone and is incomplete. In the table there are 100,000 to 150,000 clones, around 75% of which are singletons. Sequenced: PBMCs. The receptors were sampled from a woman aged 40 to 49 in good health and CMV-seropositive.

This chain connects TRBV27 to TRBJ2-3; D remains unclear. CDR1 is MNHEY, CDR2 SMNVEV, per germline (reference sequence). V lost 3 bases to trimming and J lost 2 bases, with 12 bases between them. This CDR3 has 15 amino acids. In nucleotides, the CDR3 is TGTGCCAGCAGTTTTAGCCGGTCCCCCACAGATACGCAGTATTTT. Its translation is CASSFSRSPTDTQYF.

The V gene is TRBV6-5, the J gene TRBJ2-4; no clear D gene. V was pared by 5 bases and J by 6 bases, with 11 bases between. The CDR3 loop spans 13 amino acids. Germline lookup yields CDR1 MNHEY and CDR2 SVGAGI. CDR3 sequence reads: CASSPGLGNIQYF. The CDR3, as DNA: TGTGCCAGCAGTCCGGGTCTAGGAAACATTCAGTACTTC.

Note on this clone: A read error may account for a junction end that differs from germline. The chain links TRBV7-9 to TRBJ1-2, with TRBD1 as a possible D gene (5 bases). Germline V lookup: CDR1 SEHNR, CDR2 FQNEAQ (reference sequence). This CDR3 has 12 residues. This chain's CDR3 is CSSSPQGYGYTF. CDR3 DNA sequence: TGTTCCAGCAGCCCCCAGGGCTATGGCTACACCTTC.

This clone was seen a handful of times. The chain recombines TRBV7-9 with TRBJ1-2, with 10 bases lining up with TRBD1. Germline trimming cut 3 bases from V and 7 bases from J; bases unmatched to any gene: 8. Per the germline V gene, CDR1 is SEHNR and CDR2 is FQNEAQ (reference sequence). CDR3 size: 15 residues. CDR3 DNA: TGTGCCAGCAGCTTCTTCAAGGGACAGGGGTCTGGCTACACCTTC. Translation gives CASSFFKGQGSGYTF.

V usage is TRBV19 and J usage is TRBJ1-2; 9 bases agree with TRBD1. The CDR3 runs 15 residues. Germline V gene data show CDR1 as LNHDA and CDR2 as SQIVND (reference sequence). The V segment lost 11 bases and the J segment 4 bases; nucleotides outside the gene matches: 14. This chain's CDR3 is CAARDRESKPYGYTF. For the CDR3, the DNA is TGTGCCGCCCGGGACAGGGAATCCAAACCCTATGGCTACACCTTC.

The chain uses TRBV19 and TRBJ1-1, with 9 bases lining up with TRBD1. CDR1 and CDR2 (germline): LNHDA, SQIVND (reference sequence). Germline trimming cut 10 bases from V and 0 bases from J; bases unmatched to any gene: 9. This CDR3 comprises 15 residues. The CDR3, as DNA: TGTGCCACTAAGAGACAGGGGGGCATGAACACTGAAGCTTTCTTT. Translating gives CATKRQGGMNTEAFF.

The chain has TRBV9 and TRBJ1-1; TRBD1 matches at 8 bases. Germline V gene sequence: CDR1 SGDLS, CDR2 YYNGEE. V dropped 4 bases and J dropped 0; count of bases not matched to a gene: 5. This CDR3 has 15 amino acids. The CDR3 region has the DNA TGTGCCAGCAGCTTCCACAGGGGGTTGAACACTGAAGCTTTCTTT. Amino acid sequence: CASSFHRGLNTEAFF.

The CDR3: CASSQDPGVSYEQYF. In DNA, the CDR3 is TGCGCCAGCAGCCAAGACCCCGGGGTCTCCTACGAGCAGTACTTC. J is TRBJ2-7 and V is TRBV4-1; D may be TRBD2 (5 bases). Germline V gene sequence: CDR1 MGHRA, CDR2 YSYEKL. CDR3 length: 15 residues. V shed 0 bases and J shed 0 bases, with 9 bases lying between them.

The chain is built from TRBV7-3 and TRBJ1-5, with D unclear. Trimming took 5 bases from V and 2 from J, leaving 7 bases between them. The CDR3 is 13 residues long. The germline V gene has CDR1 SGHTA and CDR2 FQGTGA. CDR3 coding DNA: TGTGCCAGCAGCGCCTCGGGCAATCAGCCCCAGCATTTT. Its protein product is CASSASGNQPQHF.

The chain links TRBV4-2 to TRBJ2-3, with 8 bases aligning to TRBD2. V dropped 2 bases and J dropped 2; count of bases not matched to a gene: 3. This CDR3 has 15 residues. Germline CDR1 reads LGHNA; CDR2 reads YNFKEQ. In DNA form, the CDR3 reads TGTGCCAGCAGCCAAACGGGGGGGAACACAGATACGCAGTATTTT. It translates to CASSQTGGNTDTQYF.

This clone showed up just once. This chain connects TRBV5-1 to TRBJ2-5, with 8 bases matching TRBD1. Germline V gene lookup returns CDR1 SGHRS and CDR2 YFSETQ. CDR3 size: 16 residues. V dropped 0 bases and J dropped 4; count of bases not matched to a gene: 8. CDR3 protein: CASSLGNRGLIETQYF. CDR3 sequence (DNA): TGCGCCAGCAGCTTGGGAAACAGGGGGTTAATAGAGACCCAGTACTTC.

This clone was seen only a few times. The V and J genes are TRBV4-3 and TRBJ2-3; 8 nucleotides line up with TRBD1. The CDR3 sequence is 16 residues long. Germline CDR1 and CDR2: LGHNA and YSLEER. V was clipped by 0 bases and J by 3 bases; unmatched bases: 5. CDR3 DNA: TGCGCCAGCAGCCAAGAACCAGGGGGCGCGACAGATACGCAGTATTTT. This codes for CASSQEPGGATDTQYF.

This sequence joins TRBV2 and TRBJ1-5; D is possibly TRBD1 (6 bases). From germline, CDR1 is SNHLY and CDR2 FYNNEI. V gave up 4 bases and J gave up 4 bases, with 14 bases separating them. This CDR3 contains 15 residues. The CDR3 protein is CASSVGGQGNQPQHF. CDR3 coding DNA: TGTGCCAGCAGTGTTGGCGGGCAGGGGAATCAGCCCCAGCATTTT.

V usage is TRBV5-6 and J usage is TRBJ1-2; D unclear. Germline lookup yields CDR1 SGHDT and CDR2 YYEEEE. This CDR3 contains 14 residues. The V gene lost 4 bases and the J gene lost 4 bases, with 14 bases spanning the gap. Here the CDR3 reads CASSPEAESYGYTF. CDR3 sequence (DNA): TGTGCCAGCAGCCCGGAGGCTGAAAGCTATGGCTACACCTTC.

The chain joins TRBV5-1 to TRBJ2-3; 7 bases fit TRBD2. CDR3 length equals 16 residues. The V gene's germline CDR1 is SGHRS and CDR2 YFSETQ. J was trimmed by 2 bases and V by 0 bases; bases with no gene match: 6. The CDR3 bases are TGCGCCAGCAGCTTGGAAGCGGGGACCTACACAGATACGCAGTATTTT. Translated: CASSLEAGTYTDTQYF.

V usage is TRBV6-6 and J usage is TRBJ1-5; 11 bases are a match to TRBD1. This CDR3 contains 14 residues. CDR1 is MNHNY, CDR2 SVGAGI, per germline (reference sequence). V was pared by 6 bases and J by 7 bases, with 5 bases of the junction left unmatched. CDR3: CASRDRGRLQPQHF. The CDR3 region has the DNA TGTGCCAGCAGGGACAGGGGGCGCCTCCAGCCCCAGCATTTT.

The chain couples TRBV30 to TRBJ1-5; 8 nucleotides align to TRBD1. V trimming: 1 base; J trimming: 2 bases; junction bases outside the gene matches: 4. The CDR3 covers 15 residues. Germline V gives CDR1 GTSNPN, CDR2 SVGIG (reference sequence). The CDR3 here is CAWSGDRGGNQPQHF. For the CDR3, the DNA is TGTGCCTGGAGTGGAGACAGGGGTGGCAATCAGCCCCAGCATTTT. The whole variable domain, remainder taken from reference TRBV30 and TRBJ1-5, is SQTIHQWPATLVQPVGSPLSLECTVEGTSNPNLYWYRQAAGRGLQLLFYSVGIGQISSEVPQNLSASRPQDRQFILSSKKLLLSDSGFYLCAWSGDRGGNQPQHFGDGTRLSIL.